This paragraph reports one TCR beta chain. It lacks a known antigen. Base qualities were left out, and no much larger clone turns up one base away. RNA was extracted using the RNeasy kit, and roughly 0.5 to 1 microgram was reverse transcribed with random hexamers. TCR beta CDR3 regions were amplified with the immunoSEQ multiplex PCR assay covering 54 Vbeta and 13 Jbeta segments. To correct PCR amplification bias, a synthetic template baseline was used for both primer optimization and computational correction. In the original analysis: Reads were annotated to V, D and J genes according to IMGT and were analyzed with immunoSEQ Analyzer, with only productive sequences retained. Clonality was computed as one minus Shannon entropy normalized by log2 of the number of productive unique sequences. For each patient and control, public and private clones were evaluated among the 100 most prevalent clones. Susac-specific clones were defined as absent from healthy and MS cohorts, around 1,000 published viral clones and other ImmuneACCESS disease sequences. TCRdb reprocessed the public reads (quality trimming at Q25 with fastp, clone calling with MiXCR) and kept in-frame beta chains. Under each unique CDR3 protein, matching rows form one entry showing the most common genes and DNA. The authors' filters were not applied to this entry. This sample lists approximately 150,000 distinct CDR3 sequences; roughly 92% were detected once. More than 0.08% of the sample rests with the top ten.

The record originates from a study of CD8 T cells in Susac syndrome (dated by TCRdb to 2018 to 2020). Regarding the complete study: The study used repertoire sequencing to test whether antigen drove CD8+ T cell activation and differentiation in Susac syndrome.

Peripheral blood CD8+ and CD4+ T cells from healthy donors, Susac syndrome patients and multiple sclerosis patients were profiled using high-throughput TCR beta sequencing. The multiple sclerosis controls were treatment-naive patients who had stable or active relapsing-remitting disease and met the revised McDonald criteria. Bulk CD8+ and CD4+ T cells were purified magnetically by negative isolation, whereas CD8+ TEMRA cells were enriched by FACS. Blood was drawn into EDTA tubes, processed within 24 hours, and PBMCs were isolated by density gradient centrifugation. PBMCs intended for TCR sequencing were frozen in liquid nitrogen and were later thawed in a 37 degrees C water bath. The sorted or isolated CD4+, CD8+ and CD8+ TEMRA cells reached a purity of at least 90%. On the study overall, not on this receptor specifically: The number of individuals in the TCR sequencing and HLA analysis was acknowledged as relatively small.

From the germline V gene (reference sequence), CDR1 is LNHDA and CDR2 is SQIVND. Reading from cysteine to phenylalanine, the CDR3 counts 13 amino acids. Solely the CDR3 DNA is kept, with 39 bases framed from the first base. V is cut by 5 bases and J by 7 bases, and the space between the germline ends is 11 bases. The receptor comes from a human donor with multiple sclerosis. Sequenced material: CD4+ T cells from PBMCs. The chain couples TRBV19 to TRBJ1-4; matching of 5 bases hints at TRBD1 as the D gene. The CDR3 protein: CASSRGLFEKLFF. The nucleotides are TGTGCCAGTAGTCGGGGGTTATTTGAAAAACTGTTTTTT.